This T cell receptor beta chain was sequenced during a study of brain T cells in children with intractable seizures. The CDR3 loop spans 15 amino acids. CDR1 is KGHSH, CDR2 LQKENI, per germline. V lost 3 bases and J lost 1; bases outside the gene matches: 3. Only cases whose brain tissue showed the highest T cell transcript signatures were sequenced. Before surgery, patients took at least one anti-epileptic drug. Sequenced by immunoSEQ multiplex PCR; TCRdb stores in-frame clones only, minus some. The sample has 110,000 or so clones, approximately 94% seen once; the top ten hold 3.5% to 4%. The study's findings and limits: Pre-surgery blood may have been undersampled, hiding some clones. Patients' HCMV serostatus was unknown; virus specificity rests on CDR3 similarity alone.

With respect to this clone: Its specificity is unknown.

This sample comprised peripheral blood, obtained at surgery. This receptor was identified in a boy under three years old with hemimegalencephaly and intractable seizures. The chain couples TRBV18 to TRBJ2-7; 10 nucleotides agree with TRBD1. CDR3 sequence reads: CASSPGQGGSYEQYF. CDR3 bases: TGTGCCAGCTCACCTGGACAGGGGGGGTCCTACGAGCAGTACTTC.